This note documents a single T cell receptor (beta chain) sequence. The antigen is undetermined. Using immunoSEQ multiplex PCR, the repertoire was profiled, and TCRdb retains in-frame clones only, with some absent. The sample contains 85,000 to 130,000 clones, 93% of which appear only once. These data originate in a study of T cell responses to AZD1222 COVID-19 vaccine. Study-wide points: Unmutated variant regions are reportedly the target of nearly half of TCRs that are spike-specific.

The source is an adult in good health. The sequencing used peripheral blood, collected on day 0 of AZD1222 vaccination.

CDR3 amino acids: CAIRGSPDREETQYF. CDR3 sequence (DNA): TGTGCCATCAGGGGATCTCCCGACAGGGAGGAGACCCAGTACTTC. The chain links TRBV10-3 to TRBJ2-5; TRBD1 matches 7 bases. Germline values: CDR1 ENHRY, CDR2 SYGVKD. This CDR3 contains 15 residues. Germline trimming cut 6 bases from V and 5 bases from J; bases unmatched to any gene: 12.